Listed below are T cell receptor beta chains from one sample, sequenced in a study of radiotherapy plus CTLA-4 blockade in lung cancer. The method was immunoSEQ multiplex PCR; TCRdb's version includes in-frame clones alone and lacks a portion of them. The table includes some 34,000 clones, roughly 72% detected once. Sample: peripheral blood, taken from a patient treated with radiotherapy plus ipilimumab. The receptor source for this set is a human donor with non-small cell lung cancer who had stable disease on radiotherapy plus ipilimumab. Both conserved end residues are part of each CDR3. Each record gives: D gene, J gene, V gene, CDR3 length, clone size, CDR3 DNA, CDR3 protein. D genes are given only for firm matches. Not every row has a clone size; where given, it reads once, few, many or a size class.

>.|TRBJ2-6|TRBV9|14|once
TGTGCCAGCAGCGTAGATACTGGGGCCAACGTCCTGACTTTC
CASSVDTGANVLTF
>TRBD2|TRBJ2-3|TRBV5-4|17|.
TGTGCCAGCAGCTTGGGCTTTGTTGGGACTAGCCCTAATACGCAGTATTTT
CASSLGFVGTSPNTQYF
>.|TRBJ2-7|TRBV2|17|.
TGTGCCAGCACCAACCGGGCTGGGGGCGCCCTCTCCTACGAGCAGTACTTC
CASTNRAGGALSYEQYF
>.|TRBJ2-7|TRBV4-3|14|.
TGCGCCAGCAGCCAAGAAACACATTCCTACGAGCAGTACTTC
CASSQETHSYEQYF
>.|TRBJ2-2|TRBV7-3|13|.
TGTGCCAGCAGCCCAACGAACACCGGGGAGCTGTTTTTT
CASSPTNTGELFF
>.|TRBJ2-7|TRBV18|18|.
TGTGCCAGCTCACCACCCCCGTTCGTCGAGAACGGACTTTACGAGCAGTACTTC
CASSPPPFVENGLYEQYF
>TRBD1|TRBJ2-3|TRBV5-4|14|.
TGTGCCAGCAGCCAATTGGGACAGACAGATACGCAGTATTTT
CASSQLGQTDTQYF
>TRBD1|TRBJ2-3|TRBV6-1|13|.
TGTGCCATGGCCAGGGGGCAGGAGTATACGCAGTATTTT
CAMARGQEYTQYF
>TRBD2|TRBJ2-5|TRBV7-2|16|.
TGTGCCAGCAGTCGATCTAGCGGGGGCCTCCAAGAGACCCAGTACTTC
CASSRSSGGLQETQYF
>TRBD1|TRBJ1-5|TRBV6-1|14|.
TGTGCCAGCAGCGGACAGGACCTAAAACAGCCCCAGCATTTT
CASSGQDLKQPQHF
>.|TRBJ1-1|TRBV5-1|13|.
TGCGCCAGCAGCGTGACACCTAACACTGAAGCTTTCTTT
CASSVTPNTEAFF
>TRBD1|TRBJ1-6|TRBV19|14|.
TGTGCCAGTAGGGCTACAGGGGATAATTCACCCCTCCACTTT
CASRATGDNSPLHF
>.|TRBJ1-1|TRBV27|14|.
TGTGCCAGCAGTTTGACAGCAATGAACACTGAAGCTTTCTTT
CASSLTAMNTEAFF
>.|TRBJ2-7|TRBV7-9|19|.
TGTGCCAGCAGCTTAGTTGGGGCCCTCGGATGGACAGTTAACTACGAGCAGTACTTC
CASSLVGALGWTVNYEQYF
>.|TRBJ1-1|TRBV7-8|12|.
TGTGCCAGCAGCTTAGCGGGGAGGGAAGCTTTCTTT
CASSLAGREAFF
>TRBD1|TRBJ1-6|TRBV5-1|14|once
TGCGCCAGCAGCCCAGGGACAGGGGATTCACCCCTCCACTTT
CASSPGTGDSPLHF
>.|TRBJ1-6|TRBV5-6|18|few
TGTGCCAGCAGCTTTTTGAAGGGGCCACCCGGGAGTGGTTCACCCCTCCACTTT
CASSFLKGPPGSGSPLHF
>TRBD2|TRBJ2-1|TRBV19|15|once
TGTGCCAGTAGCCCCCAGCGGGGGTTTGACAATGAGCAGTTCTTC
CASSPQRGFDNEQFF
>TRBD2|TRBJ2-5|TRBV11-2|17|.
TGTGCCAGCAGCTTAGCTAGCGGGGGGTGGGGGCAAGAGACCCAGTACTTC
CASSLASGGWGQETQYF
>.|TRBJ1-5|TRBV10-3|14|.
TGTGCCACTCAAAGCGGGGTTAGCAATCAGCCCCAGCATTTT
CATQSGVSNQPQHF
>TRBD2|TRBJ2-5|TRBV19|13|few
TGTGCCAGTAGTCGAACTAGCGGTAGGACCCAGTACTTC
CASSRTSGRTQYF
>TRBD2|TRBJ2-7|TRBV6-5|15|.
TGTGCCAGCAGTTACTCGCGTTGGGGGGGGTACGAGCAGTACTTC
CASSYSRWGGYEQYF
>.|TRBJ2-1|TRBV5-1|15|.
TGCGCCAGCAGCTTGGTGGGGGACACTTACAATGAGCAGTTCTTC
CASSLVGDTYNEQFF
>.|TRBJ2-7|TRBV6-6|12|.
TGTGCCAGCAGTCAGGATTACTACGAGCAGTACTTC
CASSQDYYEQYF
>TRBD1|TRBJ1-2|TRBV19|14|.
TGTGCCAGTAGTTACCGGGACAGGGAGAATGGCTACACCTTC
CASSYRDRENGYTF
>.|TRBJ1-4|TRBV9|15|.
TGTGCCAGCAGCCGCGCCAGGGGCCTAAATGAAAAACTGTTTTTT
CASSRARGLNEKLFF
>.|TRBJ2-7|TRBV10-3|12|many
TGTGCCATCAGTGCGACAGAATACGAGCAGTACTTC
CAISATEYEQYF
>.|TRBJ2-7|TRBV6-1|16|.
TGTGCCAGCAGTGCCGTGGGAGCCCTCGCCTCCTACGAGCAGTACTTC
CASSAVGALASYEQYF
>.|TRBJ2-2|TRBV5-1|15|.
TGCGCCAGCAGCCGCGGGGACGAGAACACCGGGGAGCTGTTTTTT
CASSRGDENTGELFF
>TRBD2|TRBJ2-3|TRBV9|16|few
TGTGCCAGCAGCGTATCTGCGGGGGGCAGCACAGATACGCAGTATTTT
CASSVSAGGSTDTQYF
>.|TRBJ1-1|TRBV5-4|17|once
TGTGCCAGCAGCTCGAAACAGGGAATCGGTTGGGTCACTGAAGCTTTCTTT
CASSSKQGIGWVTEAFF
>TRBD2|TRBJ2-1|TRBV30|14|.
TGTGCCTGGACGGGGGGGTTTCCTTACAATGAGCAGTTCTTC
CAWTGGFPYNEQFF
>.|TRBJ1-2|TRBV6-6|13|few
TGTGCCAGCAGTCAAGGGACACAACGTGGCTACACCTTC
CASSQGTQRGYTF
>.|TRBJ1-2|TRBV6-6|13|.
TGTGCCAGCACCACAGGGTTGGGCTATGGCTACACCTTC
CASTTGLGYGYTF
>.|TRBJ1-2|TRBV5-1|14|.
TGCGCCAGCAGCTTGTTACAGGAGAGCTATGGCTACACCTTC
CASSLLQESYGYTF
>.|TRBJ2-7|TRBV29-1|12|.
TGCAGCGTTAAATCTCAGGGATACGAGCAGTACTTC
CSVKSQGYEQYF
>TRBD1|TRBJ1-2|TRBV29-1|14|.
TGCAGCGTTGAAGCCGGGACAGGATGGTATGGCTACACCTTC
CSVEAGTGWYGYTF
>TRBD1|TRBJ2-3|TRBV5-1|15|.
TGCGCCAGCAGCTTCGGGGACAGGGCTGGAGATACGCAGTATTTT
CASSFGDRAGDTQYF
>TRBD1|TRBJ1-2|TRBV2|14|.
TGTGCCAGCAGTGACGCCGGGACAGGGAACGGCTACACCTTC
CASSDAGTGNGYTF
>.|TRBJ2-3|TRBV14|14|few
TGTGCCAGCAGCCTAACAGGGCTCACAGATACGCAGTATTTT
CASSLTGLTDTQYF
>.|TRBJ2-5|TRBV25-1|12|.
TGTGCCAGCAGTTTGAAGGGGGAGACCCAGTACTTC
CASSLKGETQYF
>TRBD1|TRBJ1-1|TRBV28|15|.
TGTGCCAGCAGTTTTGGTGACAGGGGACGAACTGAAGCTTTCTTT
CASSFGDRGRTEAFF
>.|TRBJ2-3|TRBV5-4|15|few
TGTGCCAGCAGCGCCGGGATGTCTAGCACAGATACGCAGTATTTT
CASSAGMSSTDTQYF
>.|TRBJ2-3|TRBV7-9|15|.
TGTGCCAGCAGCTTAGGGCCCGGCGGGGCAGATACGCAGTATTTT
CASSLGPGGADTQYF
>TRBD1|TRBJ1-5|TRBV27|16|.
TGTGCCAGCAAGAGGACAGGGGTGGGGGGCAATCAGCCCCAGCATTTT
CASKRTGVGGNQPQHF
>TRBD1|TRBJ2-7|TRBV4-1|15|few
TGCGCCAGCAGCCTGGGACAGCTGGAGGCCTACGAGCAGTACTTC
CASSLGQLEAYEQYF
>TRBD2|TRBJ2-5|TRBV7-9|17|.
TGTGCCAGCAGCCGAAAGGGGACTAGCGGGGGGTCTGAGACCCAGTACTTC
CASSRKGTSGGSETQYF
>.|TRBJ1-6|TRBV6-6|14|few
TGTGCCAGCAGTTTAGTTTTCCCTAATTCACCCCTCCACTTT
CASSLVFPNSPLHF
>.|TRBJ2-1|TRBV29-1|13|.
TGCAGCGTGGCAACCAGCTCCTACAATGAGCAGTTCTTC
CSVATSSYNEQFF
>TRBD1|TRBJ2-5|TRBV7-9|15|.
TGTGCCAGCAGCCCAGCAGCCGGGACAGAAGAGACCCAGTACTTC
CASSPAAGTEETQYF
>.|TRBJ2-5|TRBV7-9|19|.
TGTGCCAGCAGCTTAGCTAGGATAACCGGACTACTCCTCGGGGAGACCCAGTACTTC
CASSLARITGLLLGETQYF
>TRBD2|TRBJ2-1|TRBV9|15|.
TGTGCCAGCAGCGTAGATTTCGGGACTACCAATGAGCAGTTCTTC
CASSVDFGTTNEQFF
>.|TRBJ2-1|TRBV15|12|once
TGTGCCACCAGCACCCAGGAAAGTGAGCAGTTCTTC
CATSTQESEQFF
>.|TRBJ1-3|TRBV14|17|.
TGTGCCAGCAGCCAAGTTGGAGAGCGCCCCTCTGGAAACACCATATATTTT
CASSQVGERPSGNTIYF
>TRBD1|TRBJ2-1|TRBV30|13|.
TGTGCCGGGGGACAGGGGAAAATAGGTGAGCAGTTCTTC
CAGGQGKIGEQFF
>TRBD2|TRBJ2-3|TRBV9|16|.
TGTGCCAGCAGCCCGTCTAGCGGGGGGTCCACAGATACGCAGTATTTT
CASSPSSGGSTDTQYF